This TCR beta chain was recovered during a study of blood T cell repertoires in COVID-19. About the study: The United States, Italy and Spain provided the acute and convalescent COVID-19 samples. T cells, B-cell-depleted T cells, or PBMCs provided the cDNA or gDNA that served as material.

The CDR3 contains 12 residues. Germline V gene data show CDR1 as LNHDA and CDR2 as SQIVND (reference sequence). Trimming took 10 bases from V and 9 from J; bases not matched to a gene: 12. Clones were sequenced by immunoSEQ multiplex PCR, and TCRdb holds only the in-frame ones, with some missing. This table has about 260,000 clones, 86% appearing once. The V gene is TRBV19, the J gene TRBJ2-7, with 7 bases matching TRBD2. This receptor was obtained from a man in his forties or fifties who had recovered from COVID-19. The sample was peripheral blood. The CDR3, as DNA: TGTGCCACACGGGACTATTCCCTTGGGCAGTACTTC. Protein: CATRDYSLGQYF. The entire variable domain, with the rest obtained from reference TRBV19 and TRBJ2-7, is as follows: DGGITQSPKYLFRKEGQNVTLSCEQNLNHDAMYWYRQDPGQGLRLIYYSQIVNDFQKGDIAEGYSVSREKKESFPLTVTSAQKNPTAFYLCATRDYSLGQYFGPGTRLTVT.